The 9 T cell receptor beta chains reported below all come from one sample, sequenced in a study of shared T cell receptors in the human thymus. Profiled with immunoSEQ multiplex PCR; TCRdb holds only in-frame clones, not every one. The profile shows around 730,000 clones, 70% to 90% of them singletons. This sample also belongs to another study, concerning human thymus T cells.

Sequenced material: thymocytes. The receptors were gathered from a girl less than two years old with a congenital heart defect.

The chain recombines TRBV12-5 with TRBJ2-1; D may be TRBD1 (5 bases). Germline values: CDR1 LGHNT, CDR2 FRNRAP. The CDR3 runs to 16 residues. V shed 3 bases and J shed 0 bases, with 12 bases lying between them. The CDR3, as DNA: TGTGCTAGTGGTTTTGGCAGGGAAGGCTCCTACAATGAGCAGTTCTTC. This codes for CASGFGREGSYNEQFF.

V usage is TRBV6-5 and J usage is TRBJ1-1; a weak D match, TRBD1 (6 bases). Germline V lookup: CDR1 MNHEY, CDR2 SVGAGI. The CDR3 contains 15 residues. Trimming took 6 bases from V and 1 from J, leaving 15 bases between them. The CDR3 reads CASRVRGTQNTEAFF. For the CDR3, the DNA is TGTGCCAGCAGGGTTAGGGGGACACAGAACACTGAAGCTTTCTTT.

V is TRBV6-5 and J is TRBJ2-5; D possibly corresponds to TRBD1 (5 bases). Per the germline V gene, CDR1 is MNHEY and CDR2 is SVGAGI. The CDR3 is 14 amino acids. Between the trimmed V and J ends, which lost 5 bases and 2 bases, there was a span of 12 bases. The CDR3 nucleotides are TGTGCCAGCAGTGATATTACAGGACAAGAGACCCAGTACTTC. The encoded protein is CASSDITGQETQYF.

V gene TRBV5-1 combines with J gene TRBJ2-5; weak D call: TRBD1 (6 bases). V lost 0 bases to trimming and J lost 3 bases, with 15 bases between them. Looked up from germline, CDR1 is SGHRS and CDR2 is YFSETQ. The CDR3 has 16 residues. The CDR3 DNA reads TGCGCCAGCAGCTTGGCCGGTTGGACAGCAGAAGAGACCCAGTACTTC. This translates into CASSLAGWTAEETQYF.

This clone appeared once. The V and J genes are TRBV18 and TRBJ2-7; D is unclear. The V and J ends lost 1 base and 4 bases respectively, with 23 bases between them. Germline V gives CDR1 KGHSH, CDR2 LQKENI. This CDR3 contains 18 residues. CDR3 coding DNA: TGTGCCAGCTCACCACGAGAGAAGGAACGACATAGTGTTTACGAGCAGTACTTC. It is translated as CASSPREKERHSVYEQYF.

The chain joins TRBV28 to TRBJ2-3; D might be TRBD1 (6 bases). The CDR3 extends over 15 amino acids. With 6 bases removed from V and 2 bases from J, the gap between germline ends came to 15 bases. The germline CDR1 and CDR2 sequences are MDHEN and SYDVKM. The CDR3: CASRAVDSYTDTQYF. In nucleotides, the CDR3 is TGTGCCAGCAGGGCCGTGGACAGTTACACAGATACGCAGTATTTT.

V is TRBV5-6 and J is TRBJ1-2; D unclear. CDR1 SGHDT and CDR2 YYEEEE come from the germline V gene. V was clipped by 1 base and J by 2 bases, with 12 bases between them. The CDR3 is 15 amino acids. The DNA of the CDR3 is TGTGCCAGCAGCTTGTATGAGGTTTTGAACTATGGCTACACCTTC. As protein: CASSLYEVLNYGYTF. The full variable domain, in which reference TRBV5-6 and TRBJ1-2 provide the parts outside the CDR3, is DAGVTQSPTHLIKTRGQQVTLRCSPKSGHDTVSWYQQALGQGPQFIFQYYEEEERQRGNFPDRFSGHQFPNYSSELNVNALLLGDSALYLCASSLYEVLNYGYTFGSGTRLTVV.

The count of this clone is one. V usage is TRBV14 and J usage is TRBJ2-7; D is perhaps TRBD1 (6 bases). CDR3 length equals 15 residues. Germline lookup yields CDR1 SGHDN and CDR2 FVKESK. Deletions cut 1 base from V and 2 bases from J, with 12 bases between. The DNA for the CDR3 is TGTGCCAGCAGCCAAGGAACAGGGTGGCCCTACGAGCAGTACTTC. Encoded protein: CASSQGTGWPYEQYF.

The V gene is TRBV27, the J gene TRBJ2-3; 11 bases agree with TRBD2. After removal of 3 bases from V and 2 bases from J, the junction contained 7 bases not matched to a gene. The CDR3 has 17 amino acids. Germline CDR1 reads MNHEY; CDR2 reads SMNVEV (reference sequence). CDR3 nucleotides: TGTGCCAGCAGTTTGACCGGGACTAGCGGAACCACAGATACGCAGTATTTT. Protein sequence: CASSLTGTSGTTDTQYF.